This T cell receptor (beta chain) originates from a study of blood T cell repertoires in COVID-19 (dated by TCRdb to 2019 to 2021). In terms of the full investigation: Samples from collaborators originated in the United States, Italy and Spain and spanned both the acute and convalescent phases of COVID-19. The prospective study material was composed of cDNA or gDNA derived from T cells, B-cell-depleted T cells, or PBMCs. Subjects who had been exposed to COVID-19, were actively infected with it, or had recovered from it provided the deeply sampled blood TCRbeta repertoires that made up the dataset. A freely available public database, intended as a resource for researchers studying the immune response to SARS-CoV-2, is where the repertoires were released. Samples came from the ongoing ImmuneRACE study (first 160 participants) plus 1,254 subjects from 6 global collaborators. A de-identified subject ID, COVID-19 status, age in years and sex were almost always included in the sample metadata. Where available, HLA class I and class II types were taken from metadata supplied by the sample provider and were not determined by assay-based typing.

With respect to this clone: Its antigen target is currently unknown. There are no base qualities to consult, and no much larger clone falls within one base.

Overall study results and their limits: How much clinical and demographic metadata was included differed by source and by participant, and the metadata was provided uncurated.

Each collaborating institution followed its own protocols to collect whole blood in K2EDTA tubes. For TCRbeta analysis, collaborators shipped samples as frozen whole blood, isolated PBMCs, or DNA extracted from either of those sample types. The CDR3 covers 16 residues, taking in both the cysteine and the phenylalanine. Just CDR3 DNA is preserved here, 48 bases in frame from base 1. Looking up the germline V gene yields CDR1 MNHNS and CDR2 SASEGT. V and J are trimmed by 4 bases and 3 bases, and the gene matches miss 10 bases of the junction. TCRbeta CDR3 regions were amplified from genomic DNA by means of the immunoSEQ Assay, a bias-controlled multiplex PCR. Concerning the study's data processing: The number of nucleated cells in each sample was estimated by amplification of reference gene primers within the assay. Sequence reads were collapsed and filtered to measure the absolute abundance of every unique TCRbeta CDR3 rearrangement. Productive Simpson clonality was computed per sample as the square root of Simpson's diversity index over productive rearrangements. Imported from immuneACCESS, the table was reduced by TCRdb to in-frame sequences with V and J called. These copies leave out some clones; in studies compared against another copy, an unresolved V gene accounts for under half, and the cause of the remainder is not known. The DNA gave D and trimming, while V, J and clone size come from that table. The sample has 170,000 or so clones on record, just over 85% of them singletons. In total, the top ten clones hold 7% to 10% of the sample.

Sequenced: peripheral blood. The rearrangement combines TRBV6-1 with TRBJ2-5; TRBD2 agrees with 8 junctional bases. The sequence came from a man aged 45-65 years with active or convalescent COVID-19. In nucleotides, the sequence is TGTGCCAGCAGTGCCCTTTTAAGCGGGGGAAAAGAGACCCAGTACTTC. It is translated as CASSALLSGGKETQYF.